Below, 23 T cell receptor beta chains from the same sample are listed, as sequenced in a study of beta chain features in type 1 diabetes. Study results and caveats: TCRB CDR3s from Type 1 diabetes patients were moderately but significantly shorter in all four CD4+ subsets.

Expressed TCRB transcripts were sequenced after all isolated RNA was converted to cDNA. Sequencing was performed with immunoSEQ multiplex PCR; in TCRdb, only in-frame clones are kept and a portion is missing. In the table there are over 600,000 clones, roughly 12% of which are singletons. No antigens are known for them. Sample: naive CD4+ T cells from blood. The receptors derive from a man in his thirties or forties with type 1 diabetes.

The chain carries TRBV11-2 and TRBJ2-6; tentative D call: TRBD1 (5 bases). CDR3 length: 16 amino acids. Germline V gives CDR1 SGHAT, CDR2 FQNNGV. Trimming left V 5 bases short and J 1 base short, with 12 bases between. CDR3 nucleotide sequence: TGTGCCAGCAGCCACCCAGGGTTTTCTGGGGCCAACGTCCTGACTTTC. Its protein is CASSHPGFSGANVLTF.

This clone came up a few times. The rearrangement uses TRBV2 and TRBJ1-2; D perhaps matches TRBD1 (5 bases). Germline V gives CDR1 SNHLY, CDR2 FYNNEI. The V end was cut by 1 base, the J end by 4 bases, with 13 bases between. CDR3 length: 15 residues. As DNA, the CDR3 is TGTGCCAGCAGTGAAGGGCAGGGACGTTTCTATGGCTACACCTTC. Its protein is CASSEGQGRFYGYTF.

This clone has a handful of counts. V gene TRBV7-8 combines with J gene TRBJ2-3; 8 bases agree with TRBD2. Unmatched junction bases numbered 11, after V lost 6 bases and J lost 0 bases. CDR3 length: 17 residues. Looked up from germline, CDR1 is SGHVS and CDR2 is FQNEAQ. This CDR3 reads CASRIGGGPSSTDTQYF. CDR3 sequence (DNA): TGTGCCAGCAGGATAGGCGGGGGGCCGTCGAGCACAGATACGCAGTATTTT.

This clone was counted between two and nine times. The gene calls are TRBV11-2 and TRBJ2-5; TRBD2 agrees at 11 bases. After removal of 7 bases from V and 1 base from J, the junction contained 2 bases not matched to a gene. This CDR3 contains 14 residues. Germline assignment: CDR1 SGHAT and CDR2 FQNNGV. In DNA, the CDR3 is TGTGCCAGCACTAGCGGGGGGACCCAAGAGACCCAGTACTTC. It codes for CASTSGGTQETQYF.

The table lists this clone with a few counts. This rearrangement joins TRBV7-8 to TRBJ1-5, with D uncertain. The V end was cut by 3 bases, the J end by 3 bases, with 9 bases between. Germline loops: CDR1 SGHVS, CDR2 FQNEAQ. The CDR3 runs to 14 residues. The CDR3, as DNA: TGTGCCAGCAGCTTGGACGGCTTCAATCAGCCCCAGCATTTT. As protein: CASSLDGFNQPQHF.

J is TRBJ2-5 and V is TRBV30; 15 bases align to TRBD2. Germline V lookup: CDR1 GTSNPN, CDR2 SVGIG (reference sequence). J lost 4 bases, V lost 0 bases, and 21 bases had no gene match. This CDR3 region has 22 residues. As DNA, the CDR3 is TGTGCCTGGAGTGTACGCACAGGGGTATTGTGGACTAGCGGGGGGGCAAGAGAGACCCAGTACTTC. Its protein product is CAWSVRTGVLWTSGGARETQYF.

This clone was seen more than once but under ten times. Other DNA sequences in the sample encode the same CDR3. The CDR3 here is CASSLAGGRPDTQYF. The CDR3 nucleotides are TGTGCCAGCAGCTTAGCTGGGGGGCGGCCAGATACGCAGTATTTT. The chain joins TRBV7-2 to TRBJ2-3, with D perhaps TRBD1 or TRBD2 (6 bases each). The length of the CDR3 is 15 residues. Trimming removed 0 bases at V and 4 bases at J, with 11 bases between. The germline V gene has CDR1 SGHTA and CDR2 FQGNSA. Supplemented by reference TRBV7-2 and TRBJ2-3, the full variable domain reads GAGVSQSPSNKVTEKGKDVELRCDPISGHTALYWYRQSLGQGLEFLIYFQGNSAPDKSGLPSDRFSAERTGGSVSTLTIQRTQQEDSAVYLCASSLAGGRPDTQYFGPGTRLTVL.

This rearrangement joins TRBV9 to TRBJ1-1; a possible D gene is TRBD1 (5 bases). This CDR3 is 16 amino acids long. Germline CDR1 reads SGDLS; CDR2 reads YYNGEE. V lost 3 bases and J 4 bases, leaving 19 bases between the germline ends. The CDR3 DNA reads TGTGCCAGCAGCGCGGCTGCGGGGCTCGAAGGCACTGAAGCTTTCTTT. Translating it yields CASSAAAGLEGTEAFF. The full variable domain, with the rest looked up from reference TRBV9 and TRBJ1-1, is DSGVTQTPKHLITATGQRVTLRCSPRSGDLSVYWYQQSLDQGLQFLIQYYNGEERAKGNILERFSAQQFPDLHSELNLSSLELGDSALYFCASSAAAGLEGTEAFFGQGTRLTVV.

The sample holds a few counts of this clone. The CDR3 here is CASSPRARTGNYGYTF. The DNA of the CDR3 is TGTGCCAGCAGCCCCCGTGCTCGGACAGGGAACTATGGCTACACCTTC. The V gene is TRBV14, the J gene TRBJ1-2, with 8 bases that match TRBD1. V shed 4 bases and J 2 bases; nucleotides not matched to a gene: 9. Germline CDR1 SGHDN, CDR2 FVKESK. The CDR3 covers 16 residues.

The chain recombines TRBV7-2 with TRBJ1-3; 7 bases are a match to TRBD1. CDR3 length equals 16 residues. Looked up from germline, CDR1 is SGHTA and CDR2 is FQGNSA. Trimming cost V 1 base and J 2 bases; bases outside gene matches: 5. In DNA form, the CDR3 reads TGTGCCAGCAGCTTAGTAGGGGGACAGACTGGAAACACCATATATTTT. Encoded protein: CASSLVGGQTGNTIYF.

The J gene is TRBJ1-2, the V gene TRBV4-2, with D hard to call. Germline CDR1 LGHNA, CDR2 YNFKEQ. V lost 4 bases to trimming and J lost 2 bases, with 14 bases between them. The CDR3 runs 15 residues. The CDR3 here is CASSPRILGNYGYTF. CDR3 nucleotides: TGTGCCAGCAGCCCAAGAATACTAGGGAACTATGGCTACACCTTC.

The chain recombines TRBV7-9 with TRBJ2-1; 11 nucleotides align to TRBD2. The CDR3 sequence is 15 residues long. Germline assignment: CDR1 SEHNR and CDR2 FQNEAQ (reference sequence). V was pared by 0 bases and J by 6 bases, with 1 base of the junction left unmatched. CDR3 sequence reads: CASSLAGLAANEQFF. CDR3 nucleotide sequence: TGTGCCAGCAGCTTAGCGGGACTAGCGGCCAATGAGCAGTTCTTC. Combining the CDR3 with reference TRBV7-9 and TRBJ2-1 gives the whole variable domain DTGVSQNPRHKITKRGQNVTFRCDPISEHNRLYWYRQTLGQGPEFLTYFQNEAQLEKSRLLSDRFSAERPKGSFSTLEIQRTEQGDSAMYLCASSLAGLAANEQFFGPGTRLTVL.

This clone came up a few times. The gene calls are TRBV7-9 and TRBJ2-1, with TRBD2 as a possible D gene (6 bases). CDR3 length equals 14 residues. CDR1 and CDR2 from the germline V gene are SEHNR and FQNEAQ (reference sequence). The V end was cut by 2 bases, the J end by 1 base, with 6 bases between. The CDR3 nucleotides are TGTGCCAGCAGCTTAAGCGGGTCCTACAATGAGCAGTTCTTC. This sequence encodes CASSLSGSYNEQFF.

V is TRBV5-4 and J is TRBJ2-1, with unresolved D. CDR1 SGHNT and CDR2 YYREEE come from the germline V gene (reference sequence). The CDR3 loop spans 15 amino acids. The V end was cut by 4 bases, the J end by 0 bases, with 11 bases between. In nucleotides, the CDR3 is TGTGCCAGCAGCCCGACCGCTAGCTCCTACAATGAGCAGTTCTTC. Translated, it gives CASSPTASSYNEQFF.

This clone was seen only a few times. The V and J genes are TRBV7-2 and TRBJ2-5; 9 nucleotides agree with TRBD1. V shed 4 bases and J 4 bases; nucleotides not matched to a gene: 10. The CDR3 contains 16 residues. The V gene's germline CDR1 is SGHTA and CDR2 FQGNSA. The CDR3 loop is CASSSKGQGKRETQYF. The CDR3 DNA sequence: TGTGCCAGCAGCTCAAAGGGACAGGGTAAACGAGAGACCCAGTACTTC. Together with reference TRBV7-2 and TRBJ2-5, the CDR3 gives the full variable domain: GAGVSQSPSNKVTEKGKDVELRCDPISGHTALYWYRQSLGQGLEFLIYFQGNSAPDKSGLPSDRFSAERTGGSVSTLTIQRTQQEDSAVYLCASSSKGQGKRETQYFGPGTRLLVL.

This clone occurred a few times. This chain joins TRBV19 and TRBJ2-2, with D uncertain. Trimming shortened V by 3 bases and J by 0 bases, and 8 bases separated the two germline ends. The germline V gene has CDR1 LNHDA and CDR2 SQIVND (reference sequence). The CDR3 has 15 amino acids. The chain's CDR3 is CASSIRGTNTGELFF. The CDR3 DNA reads as TGTGCCAGTAGTATCCGCGGAACGAACACCGGGGAGCTGTTTTTT. The variable domain in full, completed from reference TRBV19 and TRBJ2-2, reads DGGITQSPKYLFRKEGQNVTLSCEQNLNHDAMYWYRQDPGQGLRLIYYSQIVNDFQKGDIAEGYSVSREKKESFPLTVTSAQKNPTAFYLCASSIRGTNTGELFFGEGSRLTVL.

This chain links TRBV28 with TRBJ1-5; TRBD1 might be the D (6 bases). In germline, CDR1 is MDHEN, CDR2 SYDVKM. CDR3 length: 15 residues. The V and J ends lost 4 bases and 4 bases respectively, with 14 bases between them. CDR3 loop: CASSSIQGRNQPQHF. The CDR3 region has the DNA TGTGCCAGCAGTTCCATACAGGGACGAAATCAGCCCCAGCATTTT.

This clone showed up just a few times. The chain carries TRBV7-8 and TRBJ2-1, with D possibly matching TRBD1 (6 bases). Deletions cut 5 bases from V and 2 bases from J, with 13 bases between. Germline CDR1 is SGHVS and CDR2 is FQNEAQ. This CDR3 contains 15 residues. CDR3 bases: TGTGCCAGCAGCCAGCGGCAGGGGACCTACAATGAGCAGTTCTTC. This encodes CASSQRQGTYNEQFF.

Remarks on this clone: Other DNA sequences in the same sample also yield this CDR3. V usage is TRBV13 and J usage is TRBJ2-5; D perhaps matches TRBD1 (6 bases). With 3 bases removed from V and 2 bases from J, the gap between germline ends came to 16 bases. This CDR3 region has 16 residues. Germline CDR1 PRHDT, CDR2 FYEKMQ (reference sequence). The CDR3 bases are TGTGCCAGCAGCTTCCCCTCATCAGGACAGCAAGAGACCCAGTACTTC. This translates into CASSFPSSGQQETQYF.

This clone was seen more than once but under ten times. This chain links TRBV7-2 with TRBJ1-6; no definite D call. V lost 0 bases and J 9 bases, leaving 15 bases between the germline ends. Germline-derived CDR1 and CDR2 are SGHTA and FQGNSA. This CDR3 spans 16 amino acids. The CDR3 is CASSLARTLGGSPLHF. The CDR3 nucleotides read TGTGCCAGCAGCTTAGCGAGGACCCTCGGCGGTTCACCCCTCCACTTT. Filled out from reference TRBV7-2 and TRBJ1-6, the complete variable domain reads GAGVSQSPSNKVTEKGKDVELRCDPISGHTALYWYRQSLGQGLEFLIYFQGNSAPDKSGLPSDRFSAERTGGSVSTLTIQRTQQEDSAVYLCASSLARTLGGSPLHFGNGTRLTVT.

CDR3 in DNA: TGTGCCAGTAGTTCAATGCAGGGAAACACCATATATTTT. This translates into CASSSMQGNTIYF. The chain joins TRBV19 to TRBJ1-3; D is unclear. V lost 5 bases to trimming and J lost 4 bases, with 9 bases between them. The CDR3 covers 13 residues. Per the germline V gene, CDR1 is LNHDA and CDR2 is SQIVND (reference sequence).

This clone was picked up a small number of times. Different DNA sequences within this sample yield the same CDR3. Here the CDR3 reads CASSLVGGSNQPQHF. DNA for the CDR3: TGTGCCAGCAGCTTAGTCGGGGGGAGCAATCAGCCCCAGCATTTT. The chain couples TRBV7-2 to TRBJ1-5; tentative D call: TRBD1 (5 bases). Trimming pared 1 base from V and 1 base from J, leaving 8 bases between. The CDR3 totals 15 residues. CDR1 SGHTA and CDR2 FQGNSA come from the germline V gene.

The CDR3: CASSVRDAGNTIYF. In DNA form, the CDR3 reads TGTGCCAGCAGCGTCCGGGACGCTGGAAACACCATATATTTT. The rearrangement links TRBV7-9 to TRBJ1-3, with D perhaps TRBD1 (5 bases). The V gene's germline CDR1 is SEHNR and CDR2 FQNEAQ (reference sequence). V lost 5 bases, J lost 2 bases, and 10 bases lay in between. This CDR3 comprises 14 residues.